The rows below give T cell receptor beta chains drawn from one sample of a study of radiation and T cells in renal cell carcinoma. TCRdb's table, derived via immunoSEQ multiplex PCR, lists solely in-frame clones and lacks some. The sample gives about 150,000 clones, 88% of which show up once; roughly 4% is in the top ten. The sequences come from blood, collected from a patient whose treatment included radiotherapy and nephrectomy. Source of these receptors: a woman in her 70s with renal cell carcinoma. CDR3s include the opening cysteine and the closing phenylalanine or tryptophan. A D gene is named only where the DNA matches it firmly. Rows may omit the clone size; those that give it use once, few, many or a size class.

.,TRBJ2-5,TRBV5-1,TRBD1,CASSRLTGAAQETQYF,TGCGCCAGCAGCCGCCTGACAGGGGCAGCCCAAGAGACCCAGTACTTC
.,TRBJ1-1,TRBV28,.,CASSFPDLTNTEAFF,TGTGCCAGCAGTTTCCCCGACCTTACCAACACTGAAGCTTTCTTT
.,TRBJ2-1,TRBV5-4,.,CASSLGGSSYNEQFF,TGTGCCAGCAGCTTAGGGGGAAGCTCCTACAATGAGCAGTTCTTC
.,TRBJ1-6,TRBV4-1,.,CASSPIWEVSSYNSPLHF,TGCGCCAGCAGCCCAATCTGGGAGGTCTCCTCCTATAATTCACCCCTCCACTTT
once,TRBJ2-3,TRBV19,.,CASSIQGTDTQYF,TGTGCCAGTAGTATTCAAGGAACAGATACGCAGTATTTT
.,TRBJ1-4,TRBV28,.,CASTQREKLFF,TGTGCCAGCACCCAGCGTGAAAAACTGTTTTTT
.,TRBJ2-2,TRBV5-1,.,CASSSQTGTGELFF,TGCGCCAGCAGTTCCCAAACAGGGACCGGGGAGCTGTTTTTT
.,TRBJ1-1,TRBV28,.,CASSLPGTEAFF,TGTGCCAGCAGTTTACCGGGCACTGAAGCTTTCTTT
few,TRBJ2-2,TRBV18,.,CASSPRGTGELFF,TGTGCCAGCTCACCGCGGGGTACCGGGGAGCTGTTTTTT
.,TRBJ2-7,TRBV11-3,.,CASSPTDRDEQYF,TGTGCCAGCAGCCCAACCGATAGGGACGAGCAGTACTTC
.,TRBJ2-3,TRBV4-2,.,CASSLRGSEGTDTQYF,TGTGCCAGCAGCCTTCGTGGTAGCGAAGGCACAGATACGCAGTATTTT
.,TRBJ1-6,TRBV28,TRBD1,CASSSRGTGGWNSPLHF,TGTGCCAGCAGTTCTCGGGGGACAGGGGGCTGGAATTCACCCCTCCACTTT
.,TRBJ2-1,TRBV27,.,CASSSLPGSSYNEQFF,TGTGCCAGCAGTTCTCTTCCGGGGAGCTCCTACAATGAGCAGTTCTTC
once,TRBJ2-1,TRBV25-1,.,CASSPPGRSSYNEQFF,TGTGCCAGCAGTCCTCCGGGACGGAGCTCCTACAATGAGCAGTTCTTC
.,TRBJ2-3,TRBV18,TRBD2,CASSTTLAGGRDTQYF,TGTGCCAGCTCAACAACACTAGCGGGGGGGCGTGATACGCAGTATTTT
.,TRBJ2-1,TRBV4-3,TRBD1,CASSQEFRTGYNEQFF,TGCGCCAGCAGCCAAGAATTCAGGACAGGCTACAATGAGCAGTTCTTC
.,TRBJ1-6,TRBV4-2,.,CASSQFREGSPLHF,TGTGCCAGCAGCCAATTCAGGGAAGGTTCACCCCTCCACTTT
.,TRBJ1-6,TRBV15,.,CATSRDRRGYNSPLHF,TGTGCCACCAGCAGAGATCGTAGGGGCTATAATTCACCCCTCCACTTT